Each of the 22 T cell receptor beta chains below was sequenced from the same sample in a study of shared clonotypes between healthy human individuals. Measured with immunoSEQ multiplex PCR; TCRdb has only the in-frame clones, and not every one. The table records about 800,000 clones, 96% of them present only once. CD45RO-negative cells were positively selected for CCR7, leaving out terminally differentiated effector memory CD45RA+ cells. The specimen sequenced was naive CD8+ T cells sorted from blood. The receptors come from a man in his thirties or forties in good health.

The V gene is TRBV18, the J gene TRBJ2-3; TRBD1 aligns across 8 bases. Trimming removed 5 bases from V and 1 base from J; junction bases left unmatched: 2. The germline gives CDR1 KGHSH, CDR2 LQKENI. The CDR3 sequence is 14 residues long. This CDR3 is CASSSGQGTDTQYF. The CDR3 nucleotides read TGTGCCAGCTCATCGGGACAGGGCACAGATACGCAGTATTTT.

This sequence joins TRBV11-2 and TRBJ2-1, with TRBD1 matching 7 bases. The CDR3 totals 15 residues. V shed 5 bases and J 0 bases; nucleotides not matched to a gene: 4. Germline lookup yields CDR1 SGHAT and CDR2 FQNNGV. CDR3 residues: CASSGQESSYNEQFF. The CDR3 DNA follows: TGTGCCAGCAGCGGACAGGAAAGCTCCTACAATGAGCAGTTCTTC.

This chain links TRBV29-1 with TRBJ2-7; possible D gene TRBD2, 5 bases. Trimming removed 0 bases from V and 7 bases from J, with 19 bases in between. The CDR3 covers 15 residues. In germline, CDR1 is SQVTM, CDR2 ANQGSEA. Here the CDR3 reads CSVEDFEGRGWEQYF. CDR3 nucleotides: TGCAGCGTTGAAGATTTTGAAGGGCGAGGGTGGGAGCAGTACTTC.

The J gene is TRBJ2-1, the V gene TRBV7-9; 9 nucleotides align to TRBD2. Unmatched junction bases numbered 4, after V lost 4 bases and J lost 6 bases. CDR1 SEHNR and CDR2 FQNEAQ come from the germline V gene (reference sequence). The CDR3 consists of 14 residues. The CDR3 is CASSWREGPNEQFF. In DNA, the CDR3 is TGTGCCAGCAGCTGGCGGGAGGGCCCCAATGAGCAGTTCTTC.

This chain links TRBV2 with TRBJ2-7; D is unclear. Deletions cut 7 bases from V and 1 base from J, with 14 bases between. Germline values: CDR1 SNHLY, CDR2 FYNNEI. This CDR3 is 14 amino acids long. The CDR3 is CASKTVASSYEQYF. DNA for the CDR3: TGTGCCAGCAAGACGGTTGCCTCGTCCTACGAGCAGTACTTC.

This clone has just one count. The chain is built from TRBV30 and TRBJ2-2; no definite D call. There are 11 residues in the CDR3. The germline V and J ends were trimmed by 0 bases and 7 bases, with 3 bases remaining between them. From germline, CDR1 is GTSNPN and CDR2 SVGIG (reference sequence). The CDR3 DNA reads as TGTGCCTGGAGTGTGGTCGGGGAGCTGTTTTTT. It encodes CAWSVVGELFF.

The chain combines TRBV7-2 with TRBJ2-7, with TRBD1 identical over 9 bases. V lost 5 bases, J lost 2 bases, and 7 bases stayed unmatched. Looked up from germline, CDR1 is SGHTA and CDR2 is FQGNSA. CDR3 length equals 15 residues. The CDR3 sequence is CASSKGQGIAYEQYF. The CDR3 nucleotides are TGTGCCAGCAGCAAAGGACAGGGGATTGCCTACGAGCAGTACTTC.

The chain recombines TRBV7-9 with TRBJ2-7; D may match TRBD1 or TRBD2 (5 bases each). Germline loops: CDR1 SEHNR, CDR2 FQNEAQ (reference sequence). V dropped 7 bases and J dropped 5 bases, with 21 bases sitting between them. The CDR3 extends over 15 amino acids. The CDR3: CASNWDKGSSHEQYF. CDR3 bases: TGTGCCAGCAATTGGGATAAGGGGTCTAGCCACGAGCAGTACTTC.

The chain is built from TRBV9 and TRBJ2-1; TRBD2 agrees at 12 bases. Germline CDR1 and CDR2: SGDLS and YYNGEE. The CDR3 extends over 18 amino acids. The ends lost 0 bases at V and 8 bases at J; junction bases unmatched: 12. The CDR3 reads CASSVATRWTSGTDEQFF. CDR3 DNA sequence: TGTGCCAGCAGCGTAGCTACACGGTGGACTAGCGGGACCGATGAGCAGTTCTTC.

This chain joins TRBV7-9 and TRBJ1-5; perhaps TRBD1 as D (5 bases). V was clipped by 5 bases and J by 1 base, with 18 bases between them. Germline CDR1 and CDR2: SEHNR and FQNEAQ (reference sequence). CDR3 size: 17 residues. CDR3 sequence (DNA): TGTGCCAGCAGCCCCCAGTCGACGGGGGGAAGCAATCAGCCCCAGCATTTT. Its protein is CASSPQSTGGSNQPQHF.

The CDR3 region is CASSLAREGTGANVLTF. CDR3 sequence (DNA): TGTGCCAGCAGCTTGGCCAGGGAAGGGACTGGGGCCAACGTCCTGACTTTC. The rearrangement joins TRBV5-4 to TRBJ2-6, with a weak D call TRBD1 (5 bases). Germline V lookup: CDR1 SGHNT, CDR2 YYREEE (reference sequence). V was cut by 0 bases and J by 2 bases, with 12 bases left in between. This CDR3 is 17 amino acids long.

This clone was detected only once. This chain uses TRBV25-1 with TRBJ2-7, with TRBD2 identical over 11 bases. Germline V gives CDR1 MGHDK, CDR2 SYGVNS. V shed 2 bases and J 3 bases; nucleotides not matched to a gene: 6. The CDR3 has 16 residues. CDR3: CASSEVTGLADYEQYF. CDR3 bases: TGTGCCAGCAGTGAAGTAACGGGACTAGCGGACTACGAGCAGTACTTC.

This sequence joins TRBV4-1 and TRBJ2-7; D remains ambiguous. Germline lookup yields CDR1 MGHRA and CDR2 YSYEKL. The CDR3 loop spans 15 amino acids. Trimming cost V 4 bases and J 1 base, with 14 bases left between them. CDR3 loop: CASSLEERRSYEQYF. The DNA for the CDR3 is TGCGCCAGCAGCCTCGAGGAACGCAGGTCCTACGAGCAGTACTTC.

This clone was seen once. V is TRBV12-2 and J is TRBJ2-6; the D call of TRBD2 is as the table states it, not checked on the DNA. TRBV12-2 has pseudogene status. This CDR3 contains 20 residues. The CDR3 reads CASRLHRPGLICSGANVLTF. CDR3 nucleotides: TGTGCAAGTCGCTTGCATCGACCCGGACTGATATGCTCTGGGGCCAACGTCCTGACTTTC.

The chain combines TRBV7-9 with TRBJ2-1; the D gene is possibly TRBD2 (5 bases). The CDR3 has 13 residues. From germline, CDR1 is SEHNR and CDR2 FQNEAQ (reference sequence). The germline V and J ends were trimmed by 1 base and 10 bases, with 11 bases remaining between them. The CDR3 DNA reads TGTGCCAGCAGCTTAGGGGAGACCAGGGAGCAGTTCTTC. It is translated as CASSLGETREQFF.

The V and J genes are TRBV27 and TRBJ1-5; tentatively, D is TRBD1 (5 bases). Germline values: CDR1 MNHEY, CDR2 SMNVEV (reference sequence). The germline V and J ends were trimmed by 8 bases and 0 bases, with 17 bases remaining between them. CDR3 size: 16 residues. The CDR3, as DNA: TGTGCCAGCCGTGCAGGGTTCGGGGATAGCAATCAGCCCCAGCATTTT. Translation: CASRAGFGDSNQPQHF.

The chain couples TRBV11-2 to TRBJ2-3; D unresolved. The V gene's germline CDR1 is SGHAT and CDR2 FQNNGV. The CDR3 is made up of 15 amino acids. V was shortened by 8 bases and J by 1 base, with 16 bases between the two germline ends. The CDR3 is CASRSGTFGTDTQYF. The CDR3 DNA follows: TGTGCCAGCCGCTCAGGAACGTTCGGCACAGATACGCAGTATTTT. The full variable domain, rest sourced from reference TRBV11-2 and TRBJ2-3, is EAGVAQSPRYKIIEKRQSVAFWCNPISGHATLYWYQQILGQGPKLLIQFQNNGVVDDSQLPKDRFSAERLKGVDSTLKIQPAKLEDSAVYLCASRSGTFGTDTQYFGPGTRLTVL.

Turning to this clone: This sample also contains other DNA sequences that code for the same CDR3. V gene TRBV7-9 combines with J gene TRBJ2-7; D uncertain. The CDR3 contains 10 residues. Trimming took 5 bases from V and 3 from J, leaving 2 bases between them. The germline CDR1 and CDR2 sequences are SEHNR and FQNEAQ (reference sequence). CDR3 bases: TGTGCCAGCAGCGGCTACGAGCAGTACTTC. Its translation: CASSGYEQYF. The full variable domain, in which reference TRBV7-9 and TRBJ2-7 provide the parts outside the CDR3, is DTGVSQNPRHKITKRGQNVTFRCDPISEHNRLYWYRQTLGQGPEFLTYFQNEAQLEKSRLLSDRFSAERPKGSFSTLEIQRTEQGDSAMYLCASSGYEQYFGPGTRLTVT.

Turning to this clone: A read error may explain this, as a much larger clone is one base away. The chain uses TRBV6-5 and TRBJ2-1, with 11 nucleotides matching TRBD2. CDR1 is MNHEY, CDR2 SVGAGI, per germline. The CDR3 loop spans 14 amino acids. V was clipped by 4 bases and J by 8 bases; unmatched bases: 4. This chain's CDR3 is CASSLLAGDDEQFF. The DNA of the CDR3 is TGTGCCAGCAGTTTACTAGCGGGAGACGATGAGCAGTTCTTC.

The chain recombines TRBV27 with TRBJ2-3; D ambiguous. Trimming shortened V by 5 bases and J by 0 bases, and 6 bases separated the two germline ends. The CDR3 covers 13 residues. In germline, CDR1 is MNHEY, CDR2 SMNVEV (reference sequence). The CDR3 sequence is CASSDQSTDTQYF. The CDR3 DNA sequence: TGTGCCAGCAGTGATCAGAGCACAGATACGCAGTATTTT.

V gene TRBV2 combines with J gene TRBJ2-5; D is unresolved. In germline, CDR1 is SNHLY, CDR2 FYNNEI. V was trimmed by 4 bases and J by 3 bases, leaving 12 bases between them. This CDR3 has 14 amino acids. The CDR3 sequence is CASSGGPMEETQYF. CDR3 coding DNA: TGTGCCAGCAGTGGAGGACCGATGGAAGAGACCCAGTACTTC. Full variable domain (missing parts from reference TRBV2 and TRBJ2-5): EPEVTQTPSHQVTQMGQEVILRCVPISNHLYFYWYRQILGQKVEFLVSFYNNEISEKSEIFDDQFSVERPDGSNFTLKIRSTKLEDSAMYFCASSGGPMEETQYFGPGTRLLVL.

The chain recombines TRBV5-1 with TRBJ2-5; unclear D gene. The germline V gene encodes CDR1 SGHRS and CDR2 YFSETQ. Trimming removed 5 bases at V and 5 bases at J, with 10 bases between. The CDR3 consists of 12 residues. CDR3 sequence: CASRTGRETQYF. The CDR3 DNA follows: TGCGCCAGCAGAACCGGTAGGGAGACCCAGTACTTC.